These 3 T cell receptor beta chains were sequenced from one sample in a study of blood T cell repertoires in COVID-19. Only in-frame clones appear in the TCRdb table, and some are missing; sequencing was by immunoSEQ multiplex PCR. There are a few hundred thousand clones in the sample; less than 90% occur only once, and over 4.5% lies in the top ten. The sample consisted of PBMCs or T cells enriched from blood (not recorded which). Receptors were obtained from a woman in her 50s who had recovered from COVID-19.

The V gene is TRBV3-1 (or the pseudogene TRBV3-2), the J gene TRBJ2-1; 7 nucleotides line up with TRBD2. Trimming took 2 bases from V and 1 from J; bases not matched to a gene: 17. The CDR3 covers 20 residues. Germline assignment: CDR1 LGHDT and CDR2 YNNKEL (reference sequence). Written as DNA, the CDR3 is TGTGCCAGCAGCCAATACGTAGGCGTGGCGGGAGTGGGTTCCTACAATGAGCAGTTCTTC. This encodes CASSQYVGVAGVGSYNEQFF.

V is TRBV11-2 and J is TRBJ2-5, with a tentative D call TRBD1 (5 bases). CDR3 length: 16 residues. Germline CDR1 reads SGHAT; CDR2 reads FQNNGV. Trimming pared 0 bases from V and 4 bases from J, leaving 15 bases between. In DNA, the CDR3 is TGTGCCAGCAGCTTAGATTCTTGGGGTAGGGGAGAGACCCAGTACTTC. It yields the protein CASSLDSWGRGETQYF.

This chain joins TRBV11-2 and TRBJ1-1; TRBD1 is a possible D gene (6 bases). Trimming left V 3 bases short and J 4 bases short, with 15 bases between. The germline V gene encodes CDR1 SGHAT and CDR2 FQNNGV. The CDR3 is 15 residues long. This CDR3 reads CASSFGRQVGTEAFF. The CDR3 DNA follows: TGTGCCAGCAGCTTTGGTCGACAGGTGGGCACTGAAGCTTTCTTT.